The next 5 T cell receptor beta chains were all read from a single sample in a study of cytomegalovirus exposure and HLA in healthy donors. 13 Jbeta primers and 60 Vbeta primers were used for the PCR. Here immunoSEQ multiplex PCR was the method, and the copy in TCRdb shows in-frame clones only, minus some. The table includes some 200,000 clones, around 64% detected once. The specimen was PBMCs. The receptors shown here come from a man aged 35-49 years in good health and CMV-seropositive.

V usage is TRBV18 and J usage is TRBJ1-5, with 10 positions matching TRBD1. Trimming cost V 2 bases and J 5 bases; bases outside gene matches: 3. The CDR3 extends over 15 amino acids. Germline CDR1 KGHSH, CDR2 LQKENI. The CDR3 loop reads CASSPATGGDQPQHF. CDR3 coding DNA: TGTGCCAGCTCACCAGCGACAGGGGGCGATCAGCCCCAGCATTTT.

The rearrangement links TRBV5-1 to TRBJ1-5; possibly TRBD1 for D (6 bases). The CDR3 is 15 residues long. Per germline, CDR1 SGHRS and CDR2 YFSETQ. Deletions cut 0 bases from V and 4 bases from J, with 11 bases between. As DNA, the CDR3 is TGCGCCAGCAGCTTGGAGTTGAGGGGGAATCAGCCCCAGCATTTT. Translation gives CASSLELRGNQPQHF.

V and J are TRBV29-1 and TRBJ1-4; 8 nucleotides match TRBD1. After removal of 2 bases from V and 12 bases from J, the junction contained 11 bases not matched to a gene. This CDR3 contains 14 residues. The V gene's germline CDR1 is SQVTM and CDR2 ANQGSEA. In nucleotides, the CDR3 is TGCAGCGTTGAAATGGACAGGGCTTTAGGGGAACTGTTTTTT. Translated, it gives CSVEMDRALGELFF.

This rearrangement joins TRBV6-1 to TRBJ1-2; D perhaps matches TRBD1 (6 bases). This CDR3 is built from 13 residues. The germline V gene encodes CDR1 MNHNS and CDR2 SASEGT. The ends were cut back, 4 bases at V and 6 bases at J, with 12 bases in the middle. CDR3 sequence (DNA): TGTGCCAGCAGTGTCTTACACAGGGATGGCTACACCTTC. Protein: CASSVLHRDGYTF.

The genes are TRBV27 and TRBJ1-6; possibly TRBD1 for D (6 bases). Germline CDR1 reads MNHEY; CDR2 reads SMNVEV (reference sequence). The V end lost 4 bases, the J end lost 11 bases, and 24 bases lay between the germline ends. CDR3 length: 17 amino acids. CDR3 sequence reads: CASSSPLRGPRGTPLHF. The CDR3 nucleotides are TGTGCCAGCAGTTCTCCCCTCCGGGGCCCTAGGGGGACACCCCTCCACTTT.